This passage covers 26 T cell receptor beta chains from one sample sequenced in a study of response to subunit inactivated influenza vaccine. TCRdb reprocessed the RT-PCR reads with MiXCR, giving one entry per CDR3 protein. The top ten hold around 12% of the sample, which has roughly 160,000 distinct CDR3 sequences, around 9.9% seen once. The sample here was non-naive T cells sorted from PBMCs, taken about 6 weeks after vaccination. The receptors here all came from a man aged 50 or older who received an inactivated influenza vaccine.

The rearrangement links TRBV5-1 to TRBJ2-2; 11 positions match TRBD2. Germline CDR1 and CDR2: SGHRS and YFSETQ. With 3 bases clipped from V and 6 bases from J, the junction kept 4 bases outside the gene matches. CDR3 length: 15 residues. The CDR3 nucleotides are TGCGCCAGCAGCTCACTAGCGGGGGTTTCCGGGGAGCTGTTTTTT. This translates into CASSSLAGVSGELFF.

This clonotype was seen more than once but under ten times. The chain uses TRBV18 and TRBJ2-7, with TRBD1 identical over 12 bases. There are 15 residues in the CDR3. CDR1 KGHSH and CDR2 LQKENI come from the germline V gene. J gave up 3 bases and V 3 bases, and 3 bases lay outside the gene matches. The CDR3 is CASSPGTGGLYEQYF. For the CDR3, the DNA is TGTGCCAGCTCACCTGGGACAGGGGGCCTCTACGAGCAGTACTTC.

This clonotype was counted only a few times. The V call is TRBV7-2, the J call TRBJ2-7; 8 positions agree with TRBD2. V trimming: 2 bases; J trimming: 6 bases; junction bases outside the gene matches: 9. Germline CDR1 is SGHTA and CDR2 is FQGNSA. The CDR3 covers 15 residues. In DNA, the CDR3 is TGTGCCAGCAGCTTAAAGGCCGGGGGGGCCGGCGAGCAGTACTTC. This gives the protein CASSLKAGGAGEQYF.

V gene TRBV7-3 combines with J gene TRBJ2-3; 15 nucleotides line up with TRBD2. After removal of 1 base from V and 2 bases from J, the junction contained 4 bases not matched to a gene. The CDR3 contains 18 residues. CDR1 SGHTA and CDR2 FQGTGA come from the germline V gene. CDR3 nucleotides: TGTGCCAGCAGCTTAAGGACTAGCGGGAGGGATGACACAGATACGCAGTATTTT. Protein product: CASSLRTSGRDDTDTQYF. Supplemented by reference TRBV7-3 and TRBJ2-3, the full variable domain reads GAGVSQTPSNKVTEKGKYVELRCDPISGHTALYWYRQSLGQGPEFLIYFQGTGAADDSGLPNDRFFAVRPEGSVSTLKIQRTERGDSAVYLCASSLRTSGRDDTDTQYFGPGTRLTVL.

The chain recombines TRBV20-1 with TRBJ1-5; 10 bases map to TRBD1. Germline CDR1 is DFQATT and CDR2 is SNEGSKA (reference sequence). This CDR3 spans 17 amino acids. J lost 6 bases, V lost 3 bases, and 14 bases had no gene match. The CDR3 DNA reads TGCAGTGCTAGTAACAGTCAGACAGGGGGCCGCGGTCAGCCCCAGCATTTT. It is translated as CSASNSQTGGRGQPQHF.

This clonotype appeared a few times. The chain couples TRBV20-1 to TRBJ2-3, with 7 bases identical to TRBD2. The CDR3 spans 13 residues. Germline trimming cut 7 bases from V and 0 bases from J; bases unmatched to any gene: 4. The germline CDR1 and CDR2 sequences are DFQATT and SNEGSKA (reference sequence). CDR3 bases: TGCAGTGGGGAGGGATTAAGCACAGATACGCAGTATTTT. This sequence encodes CSGEGLSTDTQYF.

As regards this clonotype: Sequence at one end of the junction differs from germline and may be a read error. The chain has TRBV2 and TRBJ1-1; D may be TRBD1 (5 bases). CDR1 and CDR2 from the germline V gene are SNHLY and FYNNEI. The CDR3 consists of 13 residues. The CDR3 DNA reads as TGTGCCAGCCAAATAGAGGGACCCGGAGTCACTTGCTTT. Translation: CASQIEGPGVTCF.

The rearrangement links TRBV20-1 to TRBJ1-2; 7 nucleotides match TRBD1. This CDR3 has 9 residues. Per germline, CDR1 DFQATT and CDR2 SNEGSKA (reference sequence). The J segment lost 14 bases and the V segment lost 2 bases, leaving 2 bases of the junction unmatched. CDR3 nucleotides: TGCAGTGCTAGAACGGGACAGACCTTC. Translating gives CSARTGQTF.

The sample holds a few counts of this clonotype. The genes are TRBV9 and TRBJ2-7; TRBD1 is a possible D gene (7 bases). From germline, CDR1 is SGDLS and CDR2 YYNGEE. CDR3 size: 15 residues. The V end lost 0 bases, the J end lost 2 bases, and 12 bases lay between the germline ends. The CDR3 sequence is CASSVGGTAAYEQYF. CDR3 in DNA: TGTGCCAGCAGCGTAGGCGGGACAGCTGCCTACGAGCAGTACTTC.

This clonotype was picked up a small number of times. The chain links TRBV5-5 to TRBJ1-2; a possible D gene is TRBD1 (5 bases). The CDR3 sequence is 16 residues long. Trimming took 3 bases from V and 6 from J, leaving 21 bases between them. CDR1 and CDR2 (germline): SGHKS, YYEKEE (reference sequence). Here the CDR3 reads CASSYISGRGNHGYTF. CDR3 DNA: TGTGCCAGCAGCTACATCTCAGGGCGAGGGAACCATGGCTACACCTTC.

This clonotype was observed many times. The J gene is TRBJ2-1, the V gene TRBV27; 7 bases are a match to TRBD2. The CDR3 is 17 residues long. V gave up 3 bases and J gave up 0 bases; unmatched junction bases: 8. Germline V CDR1 and CDR2: MNHEY, SMNVEV (reference sequence). The CDR3 DNA follows: TGTGCCAGCAGTTTCTCTCGACTAGCCCCCTCCTACAATGAGCAGTTCTTC. Amino acid sequence: CASSFSRLAPSYNEQFF.

The chain joins TRBV6-5 to TRBJ2-1, with 10 bases identical to TRBD2. Per the germline V gene, CDR1 is MNHEY and CDR2 is SVGAGI. The CDR3 length is 18 residues. Germline trimming cut 2 bases from V and 0 bases from J; bases unmatched to any gene: 7. CDR3 in DNA: TGTGCCAGCAGTTACGGTCTAGCGGGGGCCCTCTCCTACAATGAGCAGTTCTTC. This codes for CASSYGLAGALSYNEQFF.

V usage is TRBV4-1 and J usage is TRBJ1-2; no definite D call. The CDR3 extends over 15 amino acids. Between the trimmed V and J ends, which lost 0 bases and 5 bases, there was a span of 13 bases. The germline V gene has CDR1 MGHRA and CDR2 YSYEKL. CDR3 nucleotides: TGCGCCAGCAGCCAAGAGGAAGGGCCTCGTTATGGCTACACCTTC. Residues: CASSQEEGPRYGYTF.

The chain employs TRBV20-1 and TRBJ2-5; D is ambiguous. V was clipped by 0 bases and J by 5 bases, with 4 bases between them. The CDR3 runs 11 residues. The germline CDR1 and CDR2 sequences are DFQATT and SNEGSKA (reference sequence). The CDR3 loop is CSAREDETQYF. In DNA form, the CDR3 reads TGCAGTGCTAGAGAGGATGAGACCCAGTACTTC.

This clonotype showed up many times. The chain has TRBV20-1 and TRBJ1-1, with 10 nucleotides matching TRBD1. Germline assignment: CDR1 DFQATT and CDR2 SNEGSKA (reference sequence). Germline trimming cut 4 bases from V and 2 bases from J; bases unmatched to any gene: 4. The CDR3 has 14 residues. The CDR3 DNA sequence: TGCAGTGCTACCGGGGACAGGGGAAACACTGAAGCTTTCTTT. It encodes CSATGDRGNTEAFF.

This clonotype has more than one count but fewer than ten. The chain links TRBV6-2 or TRBV6-3 to TRBJ2-7; TRBD2 agrees at 7 bases. Losses at the gene ends were 4 bases for V and 6 bases for J; bases not matched to a gene: 9. This CDR3 has 14 amino acids. Germline V CDR1 and CDR2: MNHEY, SVGEGT. CDR3 in amino acids: CASSSGLETSEQYF. The CDR3 DNA reads TGTGCCAGCAGTTCTGGACTAGAAACGAGCGAGCAGTACTTC.

The table lists this clonotype with a few counts. The junction departs from the called germline gene at one end, perhaps through a read error. The chain couples TRBV6-1 to TRBJ1-2; TRBD1 matches 9 bases. The CDR3 consists of 12 residues. Germline V gene lookup returns CDR1 MNHNS and CDR2 SASEGT. CDR3 residues: CASRGTGSFLLF. CDR3 DNA sequence: TGTGCCAGCAGAGGGACAGGGAGTTTCCTCCTATTC.

J is TRBJ1-2 and V is TRBV20-1, with 10 bases matching TRBD1. The CDR3 runs 13 residues. J was trimmed by 8 bases and V by 5 bases; bases with no gene match: 8. CDR1 and CDR2 (germline): DFQATT, SNEGSKA (reference sequence). The CDR3 sequence: CSAERQGALGYTF. CDR3 DNA: TGCAGTGCTGAGAGACAGGGGGCCCTAGGCTACACCTTC.

The V gene is TRBV18, the J gene TRBJ2-2; perhaps TRBD1 as D (6 bases). The V gene lost 3 bases and the J gene lost 4 bases, with 12 bases spanning the gap. CDR3 size: 15 residues. Germline CDR1 KGHSH, CDR2 LQKENI. CDR3 amino acids: CASSPRRTATGELFF. The CDR3 DNA follows: TGTGCCAGCTCACCCCGACGGACAGCCACCGGGGAGCTGTTTTTT.

Points on this clonotype: This may arise from a read error, as a much more abundant clone is one base away. This chain connects TRBV5-5 to TRBJ2-1; D is possibly TRBD2 (6 bases). V lost 4 bases and J lost 4, with 18 bases in between. This CDR3 region has 16 residues. Germline V gene lookup returns CDR1 SGHKS and CDR2 YYEKEE (reference sequence). Here the CDR3 reads CASSGGTGLSYNEQFF. DNA for the CDR3: TGTGCCAGCAGCGGGGGGACTGGCCTCTCATACAATGAGCAGTTCTTC.

This clonotype was seen more than once but under ten times. The gene calls are TRBV4-3 and TRBJ1-4; D possibly corresponds to TRBD1 (6 bases). The V end was cut by 0 bases, the J end by 7 bases, with 12 bases between. The CDR3 consists of 15 residues. Germline V CDR1 and CDR2: LGHNA, YSLEER. Written as DNA, the CDR3 is TGCGCCAGCAGCCAAGAGGGAAGGGGGAGTGAAAAACTGTTTTTT. Protein product: CASSQEGRGSEKLFF.

This chain links TRBV20-1 with TRBJ2-5; maybe TRBD2 (5 bases). V gave up 1 base and J gave up 2 bases, with 8 bases separating them. The CDR3 spans 13 residues. The V gene's germline CDR1 is DFQATT and CDR2 SNEGSKA (reference sequence). CDR3 sequence (DNA): TGCAGTGCTAGAGCGGGGAGTCAAGAGACCCAGTACTTC. Protein sequence: CSARAGSQETQYF.

This clonotype came up many times. V usage is TRBV24-1 and J usage is TRBJ1-2; 7 bases are a match to TRBD1. The V segment lost 4 bases and the J segment 13 bases; nucleotides outside the gene matches: 8. CDR3 length equals 12 residues. Per germline, CDR1 KGHDR and CDR2 SFDVKD. CDR3 DNA sequence: TGTGCCACCAGTGAACAGGGGTGGAGGTTCACCTTC. Protein sequence: CATSEQGWRFTF.

This clonotype has more than one count but fewer than ten. This rearrangement joins TRBV2 to TRBJ2-6; no reliable D call. Trimming cost V 8 bases and J 3 bases, with 8 bases left between them. Germline V gene data show CDR1 as SNHLY and CDR2 as FYNNEI. The CDR3 consists of 13 residues. CDR3 coding DNA: TGTGCCAGCTCTGGGGTTGGGGCCAACGTCCTGACTTTC. Residues: CASSGVGANVLTF.

The chain joins TRBV5-1 to TRBJ1-4; D is undetermined. Germline V lookup: CDR1 SGHRS, CDR2 YFSETQ. Trimming pared 4 bases from V and 7 bases from J, leaving 8 bases between. The CDR3 consists of 12 residues. CDR3 bases: TGCGCCAGCAGCCGGACCGGTGAAAAACTGTTTTTT. It translates to CASSRTGEKLFF.

At least ten counts were recorded for this clonotype. This rearrangement joins TRBV20-1 to TRBJ1-6; 9 bases are shared with TRBD1. Per germline, CDR1 DFQATT and CDR2 SNEGSKA (reference sequence). After removal of 0 bases from V and 9 bases from J, the junction contained 3 bases not matched to a gene. The CDR3 has 14 residues. DNA for the CDR3: TGCAGTGCTAGAGAGGGACAGGGACGTTCACCCCTCCACTTT. Encoded protein: CSAREGQGRSPLHF.